The entry that follows covers one TCR beta chain sequence. One end of the junction fails to match germline, which may point to a read error. The data were taken from a study of regulatory T cells in long-lasting Graves disease. The V gene's germline CDR1 is LNHNV and CDR2 YYDKDF (reference sequence). This CDR3 is built from 12 residues. Time point defined: newly diagnosed GD, antithyroid drugs for less than 3 months. PBMC-extracted RNA yielded the TCR library. CDR3 regions were amplified by Arm-PCR using iRepertoire HTBI primers to build TCR beta libraries. Each CDR3 protein gets one entry after TCRdb re-called the multiplex PCR reads with MiXCR. Of 390,000 or so distinct CDR3 sequences in the sample, over 9.5% are singletons; the top ten hold 15% to 20%. These data also featured in a second study, about T cells in Graves' hyperthyroidism and ophthalmopathy. Per that paper: Thyroid ultrasound and orbital computed tomography, with clinical symptoms and serum thyroxine and TRAb, informed diagnoses. The study used the HTBI primer set for a first-round RT-PCR of the TCR CDR3.

The clonotype comes from a woman aged 18 to 35 with Graves disease. The sequenced sample was peripheral blood mononuclear cells (PBMCs), obtained at new diagnosis, from a patient treated with antithyroid drugs. J is TRBJ1-2 and V is TRBV15; D remains unclear. The CDR3 spells CATGRDSPPITF. Here the CDR3 DNA reads TGTGCCACCGGCAGAGATTCCCCTCCTATCACCTTC.